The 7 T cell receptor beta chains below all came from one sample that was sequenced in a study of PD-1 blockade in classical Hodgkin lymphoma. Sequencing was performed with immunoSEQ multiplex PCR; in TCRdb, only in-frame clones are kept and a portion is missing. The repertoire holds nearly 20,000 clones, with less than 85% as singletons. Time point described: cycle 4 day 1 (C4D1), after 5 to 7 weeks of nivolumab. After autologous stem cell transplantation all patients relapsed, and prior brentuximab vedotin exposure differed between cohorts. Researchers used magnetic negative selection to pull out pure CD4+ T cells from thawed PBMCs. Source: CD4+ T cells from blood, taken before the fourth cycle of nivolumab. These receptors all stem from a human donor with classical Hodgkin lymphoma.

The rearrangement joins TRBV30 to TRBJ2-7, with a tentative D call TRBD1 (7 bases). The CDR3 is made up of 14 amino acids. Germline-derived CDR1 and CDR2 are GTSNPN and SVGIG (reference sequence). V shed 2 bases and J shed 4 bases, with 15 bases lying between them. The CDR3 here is CAWSSGRGVYEQYF. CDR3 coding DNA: TGTGCCTGGAGTTCGGGCAGGGGGGTATACGAGCAGTACTTC.

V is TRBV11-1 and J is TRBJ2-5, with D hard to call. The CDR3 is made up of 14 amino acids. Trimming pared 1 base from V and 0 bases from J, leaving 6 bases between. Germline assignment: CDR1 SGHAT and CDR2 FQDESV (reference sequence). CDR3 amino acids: CASSLGSYQETQYF. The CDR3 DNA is TGTGCCAGCAGCTTAGGGTCGTACCAAGAGACCCAGTACTTC.

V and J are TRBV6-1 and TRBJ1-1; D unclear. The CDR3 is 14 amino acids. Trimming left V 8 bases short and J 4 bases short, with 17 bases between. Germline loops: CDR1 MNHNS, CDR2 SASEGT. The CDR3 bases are TGTGCCAGCGAAGCCGGTCCCCAAGGCACTGAAGCTTTCTTT. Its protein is CASEAGPQGTEAFF.

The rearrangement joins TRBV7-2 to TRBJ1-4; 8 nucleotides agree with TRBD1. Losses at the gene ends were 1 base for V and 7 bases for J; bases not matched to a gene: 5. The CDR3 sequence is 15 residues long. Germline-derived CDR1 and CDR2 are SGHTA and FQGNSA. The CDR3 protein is CASSLDGRGLEKLFF. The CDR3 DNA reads TGTGCCAGCAGCTTAGACGGCAGGGGGCTTGAAAAACTGTTTTTT.

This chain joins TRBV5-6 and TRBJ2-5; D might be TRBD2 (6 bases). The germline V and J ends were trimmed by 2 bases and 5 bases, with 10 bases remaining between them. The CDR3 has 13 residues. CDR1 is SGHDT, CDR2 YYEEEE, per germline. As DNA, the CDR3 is TGTGCCAGCAGCTTAGTGAGCGGGGAGACCCAGTACTTC. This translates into CASSLVSGETQYF.

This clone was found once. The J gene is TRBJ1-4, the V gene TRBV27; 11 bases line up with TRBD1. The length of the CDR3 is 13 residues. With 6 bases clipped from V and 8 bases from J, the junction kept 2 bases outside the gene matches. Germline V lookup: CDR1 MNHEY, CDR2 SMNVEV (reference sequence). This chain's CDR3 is CASRDRGREKLFF. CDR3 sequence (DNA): TGTGCCAGCAGGGACAGGGGGCGGGAAAAACTGTTTTTT.

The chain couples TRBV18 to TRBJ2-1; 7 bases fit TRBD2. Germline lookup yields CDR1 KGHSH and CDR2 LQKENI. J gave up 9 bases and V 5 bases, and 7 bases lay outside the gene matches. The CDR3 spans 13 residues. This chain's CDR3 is CASSWERDFEQFF. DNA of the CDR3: TGTGCCAGCTCATGGGAGCGGGATTTTGAGCAGTTCTTC.